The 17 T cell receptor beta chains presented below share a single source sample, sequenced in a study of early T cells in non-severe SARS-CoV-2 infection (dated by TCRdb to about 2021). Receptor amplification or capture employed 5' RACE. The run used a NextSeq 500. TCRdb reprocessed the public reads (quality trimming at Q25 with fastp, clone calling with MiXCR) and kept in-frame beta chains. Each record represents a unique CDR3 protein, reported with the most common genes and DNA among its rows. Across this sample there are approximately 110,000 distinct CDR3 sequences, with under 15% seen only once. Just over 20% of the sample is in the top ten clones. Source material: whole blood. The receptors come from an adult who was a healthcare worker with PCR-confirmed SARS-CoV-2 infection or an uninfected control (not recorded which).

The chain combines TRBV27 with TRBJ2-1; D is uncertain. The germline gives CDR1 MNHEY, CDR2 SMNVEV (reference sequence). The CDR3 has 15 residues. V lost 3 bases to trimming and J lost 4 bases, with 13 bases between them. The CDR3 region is CASSFVGRVYNEQFF. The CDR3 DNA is TGTGCCAGCAGTTTCGTCGGCAGAGTTTACAATGAGCAGTTCTTC.

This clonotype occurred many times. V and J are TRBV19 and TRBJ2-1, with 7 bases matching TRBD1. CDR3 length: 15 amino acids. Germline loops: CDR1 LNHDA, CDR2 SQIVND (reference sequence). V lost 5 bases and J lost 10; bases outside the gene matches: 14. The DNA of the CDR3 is TGTGCCAGTAGTCACCGGGACAGCCGGAGCGACGAGCAGTTCTTC. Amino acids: CASSHRDSRSDEQFF.

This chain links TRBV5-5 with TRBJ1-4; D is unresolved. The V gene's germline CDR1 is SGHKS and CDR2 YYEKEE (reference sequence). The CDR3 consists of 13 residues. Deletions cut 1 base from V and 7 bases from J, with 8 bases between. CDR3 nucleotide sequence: TGTGCCAGCAGCTTGTTGTCAAGTGAAAAACTGTTTTTT. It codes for CASSLLSSEKLFF.

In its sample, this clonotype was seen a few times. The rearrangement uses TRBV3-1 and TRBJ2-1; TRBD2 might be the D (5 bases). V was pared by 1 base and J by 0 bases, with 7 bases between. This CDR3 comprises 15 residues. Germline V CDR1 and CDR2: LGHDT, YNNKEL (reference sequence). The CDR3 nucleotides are TGTGCCAGCAGCCAAGCTAGCCGCTCCTACAATGAGCAGTTCTTC. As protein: CASSQASRSYNEQFF.

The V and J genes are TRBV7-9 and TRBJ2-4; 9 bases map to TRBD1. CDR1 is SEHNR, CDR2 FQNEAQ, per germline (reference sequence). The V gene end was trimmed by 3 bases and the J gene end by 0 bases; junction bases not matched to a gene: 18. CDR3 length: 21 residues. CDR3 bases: TGTGCCAGCAGCTTTCGGTCGTCGGGACAGGGTCCGGGGCTAGCCAAAAACATTCAGTACTTC. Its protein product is CASSFRSSGQGPGLAKNIQYF. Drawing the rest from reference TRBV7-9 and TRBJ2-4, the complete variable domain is DTGVSQNPRHKITKRGQNVTFRCDPISEHNRLYWYRQTLGQGPEFLTYFQNEAQLEKSRLLSDRFSAERPKGSFSTLEIQRTEQGDSAMYLCASSFRSSGQGPGLAKNIQYFGAGTRLSVL.

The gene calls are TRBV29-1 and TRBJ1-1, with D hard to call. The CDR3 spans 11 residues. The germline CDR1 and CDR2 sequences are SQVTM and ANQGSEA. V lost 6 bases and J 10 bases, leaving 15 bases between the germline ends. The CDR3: CSVPAGMAAFF. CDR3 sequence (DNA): TGCAGCGTCCCCGCCGGAATGGCAGCTTTCTTT.

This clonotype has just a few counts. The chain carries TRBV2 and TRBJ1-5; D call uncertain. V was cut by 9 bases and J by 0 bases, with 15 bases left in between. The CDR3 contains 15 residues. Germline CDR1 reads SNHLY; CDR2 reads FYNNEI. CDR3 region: CASRGQPNSNQPQHF. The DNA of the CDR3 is TGTGCCAGTCGCGGGCAGCCAAATAGCAATCAGCCCCAGCATTTT.

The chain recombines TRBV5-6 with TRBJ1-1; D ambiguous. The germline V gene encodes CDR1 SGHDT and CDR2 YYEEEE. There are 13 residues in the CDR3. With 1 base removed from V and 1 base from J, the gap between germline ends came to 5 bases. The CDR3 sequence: CASSLLPNTEAFF. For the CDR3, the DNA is TGTGCCAGCAGCTTGCTCCCGAACACTGAAGCTTTCTTT.

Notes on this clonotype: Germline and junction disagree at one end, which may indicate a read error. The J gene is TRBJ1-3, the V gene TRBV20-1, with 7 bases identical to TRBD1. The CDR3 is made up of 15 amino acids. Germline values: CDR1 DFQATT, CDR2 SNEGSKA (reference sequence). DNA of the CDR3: TGCAGTGCTAGGGCGATACAGGGGTCTGAAAACACCATATATTTT. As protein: CSARAIQGSENTIYF.

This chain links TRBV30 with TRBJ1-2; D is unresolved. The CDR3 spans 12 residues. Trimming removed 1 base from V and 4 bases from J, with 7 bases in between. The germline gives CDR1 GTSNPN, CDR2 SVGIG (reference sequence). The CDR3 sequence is CAWSGTLYGYTF. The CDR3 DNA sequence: TGTGCCTGGAGTGGAACCCTCTATGGCTACACCTTC.

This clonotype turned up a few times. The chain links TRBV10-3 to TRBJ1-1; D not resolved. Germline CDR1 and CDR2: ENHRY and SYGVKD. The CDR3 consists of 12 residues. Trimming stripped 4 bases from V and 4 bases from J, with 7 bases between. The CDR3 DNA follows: TGTGCCATCAGTGTCGGGCTCACTGAAGCTTTCTTT. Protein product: CAISVGLTEAFF.

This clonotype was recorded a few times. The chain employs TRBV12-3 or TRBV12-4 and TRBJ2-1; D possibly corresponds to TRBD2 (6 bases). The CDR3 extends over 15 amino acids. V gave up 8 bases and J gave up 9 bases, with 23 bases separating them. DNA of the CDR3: TGTGCCAGCTGCCCCCATAGCGGTCTTTCCATTGAGCAGTTCTTC. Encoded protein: CASCPHSGLSIEQFF.

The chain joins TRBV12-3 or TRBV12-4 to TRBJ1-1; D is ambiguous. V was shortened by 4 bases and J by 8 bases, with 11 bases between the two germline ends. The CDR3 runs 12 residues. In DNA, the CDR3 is TGTGCCAGCAGTTATGCAGTAAGAGAAGCTTTCTTT. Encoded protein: CASSYAVREAFF.

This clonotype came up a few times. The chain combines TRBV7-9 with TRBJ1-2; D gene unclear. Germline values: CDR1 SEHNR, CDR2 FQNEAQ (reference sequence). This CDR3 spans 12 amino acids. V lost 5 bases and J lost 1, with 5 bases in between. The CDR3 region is CASSTDNYGYTF. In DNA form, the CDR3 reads TGTGCCAGCAGCACAGATAACTATGGCTACACCTTC.

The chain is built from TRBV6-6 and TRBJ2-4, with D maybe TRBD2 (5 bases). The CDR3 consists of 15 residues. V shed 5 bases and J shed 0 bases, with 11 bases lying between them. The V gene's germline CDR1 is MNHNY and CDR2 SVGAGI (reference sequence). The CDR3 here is CASSTVREAKNIQYF. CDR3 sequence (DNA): TGTGCCAGCAGTACCGTGAGGGAAGCCAAAAACATTCAGTACTTC.

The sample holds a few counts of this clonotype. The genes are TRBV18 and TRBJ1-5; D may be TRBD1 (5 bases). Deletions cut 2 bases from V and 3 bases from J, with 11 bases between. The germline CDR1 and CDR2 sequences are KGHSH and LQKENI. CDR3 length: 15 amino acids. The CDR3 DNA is TGTGCCAGCTCACCAGGGGGGGTGGCCAATCAGCCCCAGCATTTT. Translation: CASSPGGVANQPQHF.

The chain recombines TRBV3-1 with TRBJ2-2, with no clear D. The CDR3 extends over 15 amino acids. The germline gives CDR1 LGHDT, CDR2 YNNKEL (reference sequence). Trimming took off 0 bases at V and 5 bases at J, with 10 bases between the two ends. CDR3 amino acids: CASSQEWGRTGELFF. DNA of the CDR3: TGTGCCAGCAGCCAAGAGTGGGGTAGGACCGGGGAGCTGTTTTTT. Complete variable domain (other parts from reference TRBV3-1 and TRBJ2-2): DTAVSQTPKYLVTQMGNDKSIKCEQNLGHDTMYWYKQDSKKFLKIMFSYNNKELIINETVPNRFSPKSPDKAHLNLHINSLELGDSAVYFCASSQEWGRTGELFFGEGSRLTVL.